The source of this T cell receptor beta chain is a study of a mutant IDH1 vaccine in newly diagnosed glioma. Study-wide context: The earlier regimen, radiotherapy, temozolomide, or both, was most often both. Study-wide results and caveats: With respect to changes in top peripheral T cell clonotypes, pseudoprogression seemed unrelated.

Germline values: CDR1 GTSNPN, CDR2 SVGIG (reference sequence). The CDR3 spans 14 residues. Trimming pared 0 bases from V and 4 bases from J, leaving 11 bases between. To note about this clone: The antigen is unknown.

Time point here: week 23, last vaccination. Doses of 300 ug of mutant IDH1 20-mer peptide were given with topical imiquimod. Data came from immunoSEQ multiplex PCR; TCRdb stores just in-frame clones and leaves some out. The sample consists of about 44,000 clones, around 93% of them appearing once. This receptor was taken from a man between 45 and 60 years old with glioma. V is TRBV30 and J is TRBJ2-3; D is perhaps TRBD1 or TRBD2 (6 bases each). Sequenced here: PBMCs, sampled from a glioma patient whose treatment included an IDH1 peptide vaccine. The CDR3 DNA sequence: TGTGCCTGGAGTGTAGGGGGGCAATCAGATACGCAGTATTTT. Protein sequence: CAWSVGGQSDTQYF.